This T cell receptor beta chain was sequenced in a study of cytomegalovirus exposure and HLA in healthy donors. The ends lost 10 bases at V and 8 bases at J; junction bases unmatched: 7. CDR1 is SEHNR and CDR2 is FQNEAQ in the germline V gene (reference sequence). This CDR3 region has 12 residues. Vbeta (60) and Jbeta (13) primers were used in the PCR. In the original processing: There were about 80 million unique TCR beta chains by a later count, and around 10 million of them were shared. Repertoires were generated with immunoSEQ multiplex PCR, while TCRdb's copy carries only in-frame clones and drops some. That table is the source of V, J and clone size, and D and trimming were worked out from the DNA. Its table records about 170,000 clones. General observations from the study: DRB1 had the most TCR associations and HLA-C the fewest, a later analysis found, with rates varying by HLA locus. Across donors, most TCRs were seen rarely, yet some public ones were widespread.

As to this clone: Its target is unknown.

The sequence came from a woman aged 18-29 years in good health and CMV-seropositive. V usage is TRBV7-9 and J usage is TRBJ2-1, with 8 positions matching TRBD1. Input material: PBMCs. This CDR3 reads CATGQDVDEQFF. The CDR3 nucleotides read TGTGCCACGGGACAGGACGTAGATGAGCAGTTCTTC.